This entry features one T cell receptor (beta chain) sequence. This entry comes from a study of blood T cell repertoires in COVID-19. Across the whole study: T cells, B-cell-depleted T cells, or PBMCs provided the cDNA or gDNA that served as material.

Looked up from germline, CDR1 is MGHRA and CDR2 is YSYEKL. The V gene lost 0 bases and the J gene lost 8 bases, with 13 bases spanning the gap. The CDR3 totals 14 residues. Here immunoSEQ multiplex PCR was the method, and the copy in TCRdb shows in-frame clones only, minus some. The data show about 300,000 clones, approximately 86% seen once. Sample: peripheral blood. The clonotype was recovered from a man between 18 and 29 years old with active or convalescent COVID-19. The chain carries TRBV4-1 and TRBJ1-1; weak D call: TRBD1 (6 bases). CDR3 in amino acids: CASSQEPRGKEAFF. The CDR3 DNA is TGCGCCAGCAGCCAAGAACCCAGGGGAAAGGAAGCTTTCTTT.